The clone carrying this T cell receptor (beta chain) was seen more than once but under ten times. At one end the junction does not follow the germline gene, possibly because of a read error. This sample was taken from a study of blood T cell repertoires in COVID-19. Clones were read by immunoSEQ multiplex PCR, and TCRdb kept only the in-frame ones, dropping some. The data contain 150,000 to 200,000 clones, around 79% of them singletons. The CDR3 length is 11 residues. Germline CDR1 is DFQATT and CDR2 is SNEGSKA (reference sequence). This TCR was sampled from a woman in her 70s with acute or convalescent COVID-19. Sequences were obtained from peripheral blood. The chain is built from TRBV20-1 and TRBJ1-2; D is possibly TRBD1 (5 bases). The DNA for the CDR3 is TGCAGTGCTAGAGCCTGGGGCACACATTCCTTC. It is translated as CSARAWGTHSF.